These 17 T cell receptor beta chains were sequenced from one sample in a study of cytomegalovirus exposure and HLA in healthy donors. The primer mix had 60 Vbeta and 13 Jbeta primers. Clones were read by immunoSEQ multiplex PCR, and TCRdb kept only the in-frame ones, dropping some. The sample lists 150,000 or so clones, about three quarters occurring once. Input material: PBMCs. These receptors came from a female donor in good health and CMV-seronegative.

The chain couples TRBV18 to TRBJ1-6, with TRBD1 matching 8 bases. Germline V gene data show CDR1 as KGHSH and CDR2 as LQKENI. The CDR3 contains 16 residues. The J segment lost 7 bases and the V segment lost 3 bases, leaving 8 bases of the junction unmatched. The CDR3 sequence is CASSPGQGQENSPLHF. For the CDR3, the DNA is TGTGCCAGCTCACCCGGACAGGGACAGGAGAATTCACCCCTCCACTTT.

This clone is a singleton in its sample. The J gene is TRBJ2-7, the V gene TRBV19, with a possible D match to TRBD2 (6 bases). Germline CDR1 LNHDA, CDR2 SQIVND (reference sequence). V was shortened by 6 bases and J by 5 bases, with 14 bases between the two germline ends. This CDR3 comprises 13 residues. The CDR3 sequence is CASSWTIQDEQYF. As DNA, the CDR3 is TGTGCCAGTAGCTGGACTATCCAGGACGAGCAGTACTTC.

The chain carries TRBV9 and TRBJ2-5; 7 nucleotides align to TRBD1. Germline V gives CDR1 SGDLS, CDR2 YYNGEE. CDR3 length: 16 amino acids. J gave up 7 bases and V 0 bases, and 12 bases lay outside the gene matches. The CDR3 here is CASSVAGTVSEGTQYF. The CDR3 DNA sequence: TGTGCCAGCAGCGTAGCCGGGACAGTCTCTGAGGGGACCCAGTACTTC.

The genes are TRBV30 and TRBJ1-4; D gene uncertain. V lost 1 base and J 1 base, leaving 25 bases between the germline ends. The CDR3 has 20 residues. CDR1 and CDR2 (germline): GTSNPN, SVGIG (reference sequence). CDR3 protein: CAWSGLPHGGGRKTNEKLFF. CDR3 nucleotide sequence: TGTGCCTGGAGTGGACTCCCCCACGGCGGAGGGAGGAAAACTAATGAAAAACTGTTTTTT.

CDR3 sequence: CASSQKGGLAGLLAKNIQYF. In nucleotides, the CDR3 is TGCGCCAGCAGCCAAAAGGGAGGACTAGCGGGGCTACTAGCCAAAAACATTCAGTACTTC. The chain carries TRBV5-1 and TRBJ2-4, with 12 nucleotides matching TRBD2. CDR1 SGHRS and CDR2 YFSETQ come from the germline V gene. J was trimmed by 0 bases and V by 4 bases; bases with no gene match: 14. The CDR3 is made up of 20 amino acids.

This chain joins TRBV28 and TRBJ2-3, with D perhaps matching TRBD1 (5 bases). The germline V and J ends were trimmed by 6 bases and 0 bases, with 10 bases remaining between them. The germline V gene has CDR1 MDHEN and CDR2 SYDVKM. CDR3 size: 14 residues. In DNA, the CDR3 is TGTGCCAGCAGAGGGGCTGCGAGCACAGATACGCAGTATTTT. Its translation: CASRGAASTDTQYF.

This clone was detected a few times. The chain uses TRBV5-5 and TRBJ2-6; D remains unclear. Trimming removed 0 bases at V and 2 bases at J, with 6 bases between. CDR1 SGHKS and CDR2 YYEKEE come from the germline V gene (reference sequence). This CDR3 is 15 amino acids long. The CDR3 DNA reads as TGTGCCAGCAGCTTGGGACTCGCTGGGGCCAACGTCCTGACTTTC. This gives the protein CASSLGLAGANVLTF.

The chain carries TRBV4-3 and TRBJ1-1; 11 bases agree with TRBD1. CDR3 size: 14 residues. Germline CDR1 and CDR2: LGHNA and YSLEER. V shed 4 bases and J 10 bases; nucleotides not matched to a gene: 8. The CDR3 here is CASSRGQGARVAFF. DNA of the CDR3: TGCGCCAGCAGCCGAGGACAGGGGGCGCGGGTAGCTTTCTTT.

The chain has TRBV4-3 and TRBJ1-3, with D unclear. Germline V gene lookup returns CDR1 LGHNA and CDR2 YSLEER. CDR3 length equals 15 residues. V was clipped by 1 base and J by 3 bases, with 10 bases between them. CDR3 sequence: CASSQVAGLGNTIYF. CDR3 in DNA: TGCGCCAGCAGCCAAGTAGCAGGACTTGGAAACACCATATATTTT.

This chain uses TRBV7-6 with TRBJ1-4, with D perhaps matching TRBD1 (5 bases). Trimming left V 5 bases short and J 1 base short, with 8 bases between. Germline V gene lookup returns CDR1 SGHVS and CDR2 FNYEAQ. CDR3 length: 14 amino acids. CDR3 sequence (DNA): TGTGCCAGCAGCCGTACAGGAACTAATGAAAAACTGTTTTTT. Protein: CASSRTGTNEKLFF.

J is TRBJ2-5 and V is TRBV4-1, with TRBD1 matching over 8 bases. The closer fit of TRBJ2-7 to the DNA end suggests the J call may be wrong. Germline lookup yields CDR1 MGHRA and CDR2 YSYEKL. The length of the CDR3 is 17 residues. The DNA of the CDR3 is TGCGCCAGCAGCCCGGGACAGGAGACAATCGGGTCCTACGAGCAGTACTTC. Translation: CASSPGQETIGSYEQYF.

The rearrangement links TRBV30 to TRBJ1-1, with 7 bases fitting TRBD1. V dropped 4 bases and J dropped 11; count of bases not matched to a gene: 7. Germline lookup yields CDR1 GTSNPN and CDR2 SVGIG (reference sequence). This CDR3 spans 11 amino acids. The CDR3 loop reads CAWIGGASAFF. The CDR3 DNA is TGTGCCTGGATAGGGGGCGCGAGTGCTTTCTTT.

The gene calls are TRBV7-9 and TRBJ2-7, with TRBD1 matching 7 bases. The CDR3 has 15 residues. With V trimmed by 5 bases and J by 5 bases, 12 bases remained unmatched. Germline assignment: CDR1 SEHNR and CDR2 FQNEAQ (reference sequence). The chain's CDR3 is CASSPKPTGKDEQYF. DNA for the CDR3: TGTGCCAGCAGCCCCAAGCCGACAGGGAAGGACGAGCAGTACTTC.

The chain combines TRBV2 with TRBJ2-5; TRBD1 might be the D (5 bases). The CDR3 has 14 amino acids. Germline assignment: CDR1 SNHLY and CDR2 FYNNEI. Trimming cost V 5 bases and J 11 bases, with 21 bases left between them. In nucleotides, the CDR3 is TGTGCCAGCAGTTCAACAGAACAGGTTTTGGAGCAGTACTTC. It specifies CASSSTEQVLEQYF.

The CDR3 DNA is TGTGCCAGCAGCCCGAGCGGGGGCCATAACACCGGGGAGCTGTTTTTT. Protein sequence: CASSPSGGHNTGELFF. The chain has TRBV5-4 and TRBJ2-2; TRBD2 aligns across 8 bases. The CDR3 loop spans 16 amino acids. Trimming at V came to 4 bases and at J to 2 bases, leaving 7 bases not matched to a gene. CDR1 and CDR2 (germline): SGHNT, YYREEE (reference sequence).

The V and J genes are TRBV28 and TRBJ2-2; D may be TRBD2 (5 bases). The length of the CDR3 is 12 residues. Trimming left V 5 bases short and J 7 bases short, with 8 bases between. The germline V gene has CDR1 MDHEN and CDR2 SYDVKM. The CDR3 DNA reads TGTGCCAGCAGTGGTAGCGTCGGGGAGCTGTTTTTT. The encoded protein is CASSGSVGELFF.

The CDR3 DNA follows: TGTGCCAGCAGTTTAAGGCTAGCGGGAGATACGCAGTATTTT. Its translation is CASSLRLAGDTQYF. The chain has TRBV27 and TRBJ2-3, with 8 nucleotides matching TRBD2. Germline-derived CDR1 and CDR2 are MNHEY and SMNVEV (reference sequence). This CDR3 is 14 amino acids long. The trim removed 2 bases at V and 5 bases at J, leaving 3 bases unmatched.